The 22 T cell receptor beta chains below all came from one sample that was sequenced in a study of T cells in Graves' hyperthyroidism and ophthalmopathy. From RNA transcripts, TCR beta CDR3 regions were amplified. The HTBI primer set served for first-round RT-PCR of the TCR CDR3. MiXCR, applied by TCRdb to the multiplex PCR reads, yields one record per CDR3 protein. The data contain 530,000 or so distinct CDR3 sequences, 17% of them singletons. Source material: blood. The receptors derive from a woman between 18 and 29 years old with Graves' ophthalmopathy.

There are many counts of this clonotype. This rearrangement joins TRBV28 to TRBJ2-7; D is undetermined. The CDR3 is made up of 14 amino acids. Trimming left V 3 bases short and J 1 base short, with 10 bases between. Germline lookup yields CDR1 MDHEN and CDR2 SYDVKM. This chain's CDR3 is CASSFPIGSYEQYF. The CDR3 DNA follows: TGTGCCAGCAGTTTCCCGATTGGGTCCTACGAGCAGTACTTC.

This clonotype was counted a few times. The V gene is TRBV20-1, the J gene TRBJ1-2, with D possibly TRBD1 on 6 matching bases. This CDR3 comprises 13 residues. CDR1 and CDR2 (germline): DFQATT, SNEGSKA (reference sequence). The V and J ends lost 6 bases and 4 bases respectively, with 15 bases between them. The chain's CDR3 is CSAENRASYGYTF. CDR3 nucleotide sequence: TGCAGTGCGGAGAACAGGGCTAGCTATGGCTACACCTTC.

This sequence joins TRBV10-3 and TRBJ2-3; D is uncertain. The germline gives CDR1 ENHRY, CDR2 SYGVKD. Trimming removed 6 bases from V and 2 bases from J, with 6 bases in between. This CDR3 contains 12 residues. CDR3 sequence (DNA): TGTGCCATCAGATCCATCACAGATACGCAGTATTTT. It codes for CAIRSITDTQYF.

The chain recombines TRBV4-1 with TRBJ2-1; 14 bases map to TRBD2. The CDR3 totals 17 residues. CDR1 MGHRA and CDR2 YSYEKL come from the germline V gene. V lost 4 bases, J lost 8 bases, and 10 bases stayed unmatched. The CDR3 is CASSLEPGLAGEDEQFF. CDR3 in DNA: TGCGCCAGCAGCCTAGAGCCGGGACTAGCGGGAGAGGATGAGCAGTTCTTC.

The table lists this clonotype with many counts. V gene TRBV24-1 combines with J gene TRBJ1-5, with TRBD1 identical over 7 bases. The V gene's germline CDR1 is KGHDR and CDR2 SFDVKD. CDR3 size: 16 residues. Trimming removed 3 bases from V and 3 bases from J; junction bases left unmatched: 7. CDR3 sequence reads: CATSDASGQLNQPQHF. The DNA of the CDR3 is TGTGCCACCAGTGATGCATCGGGACAGCTCAATCAGCCCCAGCATTTT.

This clonotype was observed a few times. V gene TRBV19 combines with J gene TRBJ1-2; D not resolved. Trimming pared 6 bases from V and 4 bases from J, leaving 15 bases between. The V gene's germline CDR1 is LNHDA and CDR2 SQIVND (reference sequence). The CDR3 loop spans 14 amino acids. CDR3: CASSDPRVLYGYTF. CDR3 sequence (DNA): TGTGCCAGTAGCGACCCTCGAGTTCTCTATGGCTACACCTTC.

In this sample, this clonotype turned up many times. This chain links TRBV13 with TRBJ1-2, with 9 bases aligning to TRBD1. The CDR3 runs 15 residues. Per the germline V gene, CDR1 is PRHDT and CDR2 is FYEKMQ (reference sequence). V shed 0 bases and J 2 bases; nucleotides not matched to a gene: 1. In DNA form, the CDR3 reads TGTGCCAGCAGCTTAGGTGACAGGGGGAACTATGGCTACACCTTC. The encoded protein is CASSLGDRGNYGYTF.

This clonotype was counted between two and nine times. With a much larger clone just one base away, this may be a read error. The chain carries TRBV7-8 and TRBJ1-1; D is unresolved. Germline V gives CDR1 SGHVS, CDR2 FQNEAQ. This CDR3 contains 13 residues. The CDR3 sequence is CAGSPAMNTEAFF. As DNA, the CDR3 is TGTGCCGGCAGCCCCGCTATGAACACTGAAGCTTTCTTT. Variable domain in full (rest from reference TRBV7-8 and TRBJ1-1): GAGVSQSPRYKVAKRGQDVALRCDPISGHVSLFWYQQALGQGPEFLTYFQNEAQLDKSGLPSDRFFAERPEGSVSTLKIQRTQQEDSAVYLCAGSPAMNTEAFFGQGTRLTVV.

This clonotype has a count of ten or more. The chain recombines TRBV13 with TRBJ2-7; D is perhaps TRBD1 or TRBD2 (6 bases each). V was clipped by 0 bases and J by 5 bases, with 17 bases between them. CDR3 size: 16 residues. Germline CDR1 is PRHDT and CDR2 is FYEKMQ (reference sequence). The CDR3 region is CASSLGGQGRLNEQYF. CDR3 bases: TGTGCCAGCAGCTTAGGCGGGCAGGGGAGGTTGAACGAGCAGTACTTC.

The table lists this clonotype with many counts. The CDR3 DNA sequence: TGTGCCAGCAGCCCGACTAGCGGGGGGCAAGAGACCCAGTACTTC. Its protein product is CASSPTSGGQETQYF. The chain employs TRBV11-2 and TRBJ2-5; TRBD2 matches at 13 bases. The V and J ends lost 5 bases and 2 bases, in that order; junction bases with no gene match: 2. The CDR3 spans 15 residues. Germline CDR1 is SGHAT and CDR2 is FQNNGV.

The chain has TRBV6-5 and TRBJ1-2; possible D gene TRBD1, 5 bases. This CDR3 spans 15 amino acids. CDR1 and CDR2 from the germline V gene are MNHEY and SVGAGI. V shed 0 bases and J shed 7 bases, with 15 bases lying between them. The CDR3 DNA reads as TGTGCCAGCAGTTACTCGAGTAGAGGGAGGGGTGGCTACACCTTC. This translates into CASSYSSRGRGGYTF.

This clonotype was seen more than once but under ten times. This sequence joins TRBV28 and TRBJ1-2; 7 bases map to TRBD1. Germline-derived CDR1 and CDR2 are MDHEN and SYDVKM. The CDR3 consists of 11 residues. V lost 7 bases and J lost 11; bases outside the gene matches: 7. The CDR3 bases are TGTGCCAGCACCGACAGGGAGGGGTACACCTTC. Translating gives CASTDREGYTF.

This clonotype was counted ten times or more. This chain links TRBV28 with TRBJ2-5, with D perhaps being TRBD1 or TRBD2 (7 bases each). This CDR3 has 15 residues. Germline assignment: CDR1 MDHEN and CDR2 SYDVKM. The germline V and J ends were trimmed by 5 bases and 2 bases, with 15 bases remaining between them. The CDR3 region has the DNA TGTGCCAGCAGTCAGGGGGGGGGGAATCAAGAGACCCAGTACTTC. The encoded protein is CASSQGGGNQETQYF.

The table lists this clonotype with many counts. V and J are TRBV3-1 and TRBJ1-2; D gene uncertain. The CDR3 is made up of 14 amino acids. V was trimmed by 4 bases and J by 4 bases, leaving 13 bases between them. Germline loops: CDR1 LGHDT, CDR2 YNNKEL (reference sequence). CDR3 loop: CASSPGGLGYGYTF. Here the CDR3 DNA reads TGTGCCAGCAGCCCGGGAGGGCTCGGCTATGGCTACACCTTC.

This clonotype was recorded many times. The chain is built from TRBV10-3 and TRBJ2-7; tentatively, D is TRBD1 (5 bases). The CDR3 runs 14 residues. The germline V and J ends were trimmed by 0 bases and 4 bases, with 10 bases remaining between them. Germline CDR1 reads ENHRY; CDR2 reads SYGVKD. The DNA for the CDR3 is TGTGCCATCAGTGAGTCCGACAGAATTTACGAGCAGTACTTC. This translates into CAISESDRIYEQYF.

This clonotype was found many times. The chain carries TRBV13 and TRBJ2-7; 9 bases fit TRBD1. J was trimmed by 5 bases and V by 5 bases; bases with no gene match: 7. CDR1 is PRHDT and CDR2 is FYEKMQ in the germline V gene (reference sequence). The CDR3 spans 14 residues. The CDR3 protein is CASSPYRGLNEQYF. CDR3 nucleotide sequence: TGTGCCAGCAGCCCGTACAGGGGGCTGAACGAGCAGTACTTC.

Regarding this clonotype: This could be a read error, since a much larger clone is one nucleotide away. The V call is TRBV20-1, the J call TRBJ1-5, with D possibly matching TRBD1 (5 bases). Germline V lookup: CDR1 DFQATT, CDR2 SNEGSKA (reference sequence). The V end was cut by 7 bases, the J end by 4 bases, with 14 bases between. The CDR3 length is 13 residues. This CDR3 reads CSVLATANQPQHF. Here the CDR3 DNA reads TGCAGTGTTTTGGCGACAGCAAATCAGCCCCAGCATTTT.

The CDR3 coding sequence is TGTGCCAGCAGTTTAACTCGGGGTGAGGAGAACACCGGGGAGCTGTTTTTT. Translated, it gives CASSLTRGEENTGELFF. V usage is TRBV27 and J usage is TRBJ2-2, with D perhaps TRBD2 (5 bases). This CDR3 is built from 17 residues. Germline loops: CDR1 MNHEY, CDR2 SMNVEV (reference sequence). The germline V and J ends were trimmed by 2 bases and 1 base, with 14 bases remaining between them.

This chain uses TRBV2 with TRBJ1-3, with 10 bases aligning to TRBD1. The CDR3 has 17 residues. The germline V gene has CDR1 SNHLY and CDR2 FYNNEI. Trimming cost V 6 bases and J 4 bases; bases outside gene matches: 12. CDR3 residues: CASRVSGTGAPGNTIYF. In nucleotides, the CDR3 is TGTGCCAGCAGGGTATCCGGGACAGGGGCCCCCGGAAACACCATATATTTT.

This clonotype has more than one count but fewer than ten. The J gene is TRBJ2-1, the V gene TRBV18; TRBD2 might be the D (6 bases). Germline CDR1 and CDR2: KGHSH and LQKENI. The V end lost 3 bases, the J end lost 0 bases, and 9 bases lay between the germline ends. This CDR3 is built from 15 residues. This chain's CDR3 is CASSPGGDSYNEQFF. The CDR3 nucleotides read TGTGCCAGCTCACCGGGGGGTGACTCCTACAATGAGCAGTTCTTC. Full variable domain (rest looked up from reference TRBV18 and TRBJ2-1): NAGVMQNPRHLVRRRGQEARLRCSPMKGHSHVYWYRQLPEEGLKFMVYLQKENIIDESGMPKERFSAEFPKEGPSILRIQQVVRGDSAAYFCASSPGGDSYNEQFFGPGTRLTVL.

This clonotype was observed many times. The V and J genes are TRBV20-1 and TRBJ2-5, with D possibly matching TRBD1 (8 bases). V was clipped by 5 bases and J by 1 base, with 14 bases between them. The CDR3 is 14 residues long. Germline loops: CDR1 DFQATT, CDR2 SNEGSKA (reference sequence). The CDR3 DNA sequence: TGCAGTGCTCCACAGGGGGGGCTCCAAGAGACCCAGTACTTC. Protein product: CSAPQGGLQETQYF.

V and J are TRBV10-3 and TRBJ2-3; D gene unclear. Germline loops: CDR1 ENHRY, CDR2 SYGVKD. The V end lost 3 bases, the J end lost 4 bases, and 2 bases lay between the germline ends. This CDR3 has 11 residues. DNA of the CDR3: TGTGCCATCAGTGACGCAGATACGCAGTATTTT. This translates into CAISDADTQYF.